These 7 T cell receptor beta chains share one sample of origin, sequenced in a study of blood T cell repertoires in COVID-19. Assay used: immunoSEQ multiplex PCR; TCRdb lists only in-frame clones, some missing. Here the sample spans some 250,000 clones, around 86% being singletons. The source material was PBMCs or T cells enriched from blood (not recorded which). These receptors all come from a man aged 18 to 30 who had recovered from COVID-19.

The J gene is TRBJ2-2, the V gene TRBV7-9; 9 bases agree with TRBD2. The CDR3 spans 18 residues. Looked up from germline, CDR1 is SEHNR and CDR2 is FQNEAQ (reference sequence). V was pared by 4 bases and J by 0 bases, with 9 bases of the junction left unmatched. CDR3: CASSSRWASGANTGELFF. The CDR3 DNA reads TGTGCCAGCAGCTCGAGGTGGGCTAGCGGGGCGAACACCGGGGAGCTGTTTTTT.

V and J are TRBV11-2 and TRBJ1-1; 11 positions match TRBD1. V lost 3 bases to trimming and J lost 10 bases; unmatched junction nucleotides: 7. The CDR3 loop spans 14 amino acids. Germline-derived CDR1 and CDR2 are SGHAT and FQNNGV. The CDR3 DNA is TGTGCCAGCAGCTTTGGGACAGGGGGGTTCGGAGCTTTCTTT. As protein: CASSFGTGGFGAFF. The whole variable domain, filled in from reference TRBV11-2 and TRBJ1-1, reads EAGVAQSPRYKIIEKRQSVAFWCNPISGHATLYWYQQILGQGPKLLIQFQNNGVVDDSQLPKDRFSAERLKGVDSTLKIQPAKLEDSAVYLCASSFGTGGFGAFFGQGTRLTVV.

The chain has TRBV19 and TRBJ1-5, with D hard to call. Trimming cost V 5 bases and J 6 bases, with 14 bases left between them. The CDR3 extends over 14 amino acids. CDR1 and CDR2 (germline): LNHDA, SQIVND (reference sequence). CDR3 in amino acids: CASSWRAGGQPQHF. DNA of the CDR3: TGTGCCAGTAGTTGGAGGGCTGGTGGTCAGCCCCAGCATTTT. Looking up the rest from reference TRBV19 and TRBJ1-5 gives the full variable domain: DGGITQSPKYLFRKEGQNVTLSCEQNLNHDAMYWYRQDPGQGLRLIYYSQIVNDFQKGDIAEGYSVSREKKESFPLTVTSAQKNPTAFYLCASSWRAGGQPQHFGDGTRLSIL.

This chain links TRBV5-4 with TRBJ2-1; TRBD2 might be the D (7 bases). The CDR3 loop spans 16 amino acids. Per the germline V gene, CDR1 is SGHNT and CDR2 is YYREEE (reference sequence). Deletions cut 3 bases from V and 4 bases from J, with 17 bases between. Here the CDR3 DNA reads TGTGCCAGCAGCTCGGGACGAGGGGGGGATTACAATGAGCAGTTCTTC. The encoded protein is CASSSGRGGDYNEQFF.

The chain links TRBV19 to TRBJ1-5, with 7 bases identical to TRBD1. Germline lookup yields CDR1 LNHDA and CDR2 SQIVND (reference sequence). Unmatched junction bases numbered 14, after V lost 5 bases and J lost 1 base. The CDR3 spans 18 residues. CDR3 nucleotides: TGTGCCAGTAGTGTCGATCCCCAGACAGGGCTAAGCAATCAGCCCCAGCATTTT. The encoded protein is CASSVDPQTGLSNQPQHF.

The rearrangement links TRBV5-1 to TRBJ2-7; possibly TRBD1 for D (6 bases). The V gene's germline CDR1 is SGHRS and CDR2 YFSETQ. The CDR3 totals 14 residues. V was clipped by 3 bases and J by 1 base, with 11 bases between them. This chain's CDR3 is CASSSTGNSYEQYF. The CDR3 coding sequence is TGCGCCAGCAGCTCAACAGGGAATTCCTACGAGCAGTACTTC.

The chain is built from TRBV18 and TRBJ1-4; TRBD1 might be the D (6 bases). The CDR3 is 15 amino acids. With 0 bases removed from V and 8 bases from J, the gap between germline ends came to 13 bases. Germline assignment: CDR1 KGHSH and CDR2 LQKENI. CDR3 in DNA: TGTGCCAGCTCACCACCACAGGGAGGGAACGAAAAACTGTTTTTT. Its protein product is CASSPPQGGNEKLFF. The whole variable domain, remainder taken from reference TRBV18 and TRBJ1-4, is NAGVMQNPRHLVRRRGQEARLRCSPMKGHSHVYWYRQLPEEGLKFMVYLQKENIIDESGMPKERFSAEFPKEGPSILRIQQVVRGDSAAYFCASSPPQGGNEKLFFGSGTQLSVL.